Sequencing of this TCR beta chain was carried out in a study of blood T cell repertoires in COVID-19. Overall study: Italy, Spain and the United States were the sources of the convalescent and acute COVID-19 samples. PBMCs, B-cell-depleted T cells, or T cells were the source of the cDNA or gDNA that made up the material.

In the study's own analysis: The assay estimated nucleated cells by amplifying reference gene primers. Repertoires were generated with immunoSEQ multiplex PCR, while TCRdb's copy carries only in-frame clones and drops some. V and J calls and clone size come straight from that table; D and trimming were deduced from the DNA. The sample holds 35,000 to 50,000 clones, 85% to 90% seen once. CDR1 and CDR2 (germline): SEHNR, FQNEAQ (reference sequence). V lost 2 bases and J lost 3; bases outside the gene matches: 7. CDR3 length: 17 residues. The V gene is TRBV7-9, the J gene TRBJ1-4, with 9 bases fitting TRBD1. Input material: peripheral blood. The TCR comes from a man in his fifties or sixties with active COVID-19. CDR3 protein: CASSLLSGTGSNEKLFF. The CDR3 nucleotides are TGTGCCAGCAGCTTACTCTCTGGGACAGGGTCTAATGAAAAACTGTTTTTT.